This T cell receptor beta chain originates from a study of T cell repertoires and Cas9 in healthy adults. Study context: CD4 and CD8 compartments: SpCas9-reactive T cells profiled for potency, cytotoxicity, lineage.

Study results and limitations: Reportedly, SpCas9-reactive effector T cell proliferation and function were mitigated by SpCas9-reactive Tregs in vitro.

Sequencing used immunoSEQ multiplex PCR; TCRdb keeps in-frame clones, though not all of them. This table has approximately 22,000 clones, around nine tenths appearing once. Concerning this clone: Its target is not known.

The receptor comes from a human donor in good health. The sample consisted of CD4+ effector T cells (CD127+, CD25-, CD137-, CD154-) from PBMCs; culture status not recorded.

CDR3 loop: CASSRGGAGVNGYTF. CDR3 in DNA: TGTGCCAGCAGCCGCGGGGGCGCCGGGGTGAATGGCTACACCTTC. The chain links TRBV7-7 to TRBJ1-2; D perhaps matches TRBD1 (6 bases). The CDR3 is 15 residues long. CDR1 and CDR2 from the germline V gene are SSHAT and FNYEAQ (reference sequence). V lost 5 bases and J 6 bases, leaving 19 bases between the germline ends. The complete variable domain, with remaining parts taken from reference TRBV7-7 and TRBJ1-2, reads GAGVSQSPRYKVTKRGQDVTLRCDPISSHATLYWYQQALGQGPEFLTYFNYEAQPDKSGLPSDRFSAERPEGSISTLTIQRTEQRDSAMYRCASSRGGAGVNGYTFGSGTRLTVV.